One and the same sample provided the 29 T cell receptor beta chains below, sequenced in a study of T cell repertoires in cytomegalovirus infection. TCRdb itself ran the reads through MiXCR, one entry per CDR3 protein. Of hundreds of thousands of distinct CDR3 sequences detected, about 7% appear once; the ten largest clones hold roughly 6%. The sample consisted of PBMCs. These receptors all stem from a human donor in good health (CMV status not recorded). Some clones in this sample may be carry-over from other donors' samples.

A word on this clonotype: An end of the junction differs from the germline gene, which may be a read error. The genes are TRBV5-5 and TRBJ1-4; D remains ambiguous. The CDR3 runs to 16 residues. The germline CDR1 and CDR2 sequences are SGHKS and YYEKEE (reference sequence). CDR3 nucleotide sequence: TGTGCCAGCAGATTGGATGATCGAGCCTATAATGAAAAACTGTTTTTT. This translates into CASRLDDRAYNEKLFF.

The V and J genes are TRBV10-3 and TRBJ2-5; D remains ambiguous. Trimming pared 4 bases from V and 5 bases from J, leaving 11 bases between. Germline CDR1 reads ENHRY; CDR2 reads SYGVKD. CDR3 size: 13 residues. For the CDR3, the DNA is TGTGCCATCAGTGCTGACCAACGGGAGACCCAGTACTTC. Translating gives CAISADQRETQYF.

There are many counts of this clonotype. The rearrangement links TRBV7-9 to TRBJ2-7, with 10 nucleotides matching TRBD1. V gave up 6 bases and J gave up 6 bases; unmatched junction bases: 8. CDR3 length: 14 amino acids. Germline-derived CDR1 and CDR2 are SEHNR and FQNEAQ (reference sequence). The CDR3 DNA reads as TGTGCCAGCAGGACCGGGACAGGGGAACGCGAGCAGTACTTC. Its protein product is CASRTGTGEREQYF.

This clonotype was detected ten times or more. The chain employs TRBV12-3 or TRBV12-4 and TRBJ1-2; tentatively, D is TRBD1 (5 bases). The germline V and J ends were trimmed by 1 base and 4 bases, with 10 bases remaining between them. The CDR3 has 14 amino acids. The DNA of the CDR3 is TGTGCCAGCAGTTTAGGCGACAGACCCTATGGCTACACCTTC. Encoded protein: CASSLGDRPYGYTF.

This clonotype was detected ten times or more. J is TRBJ1-4 and V is TRBV20-1; no definite D call. The CDR3 runs to 10 residues. CDR1 is DFQATT and CDR2 is SNEGSKA in the germline V gene (reference sequence). V lost 7 bases and J lost 5, with 5 bases in between. The CDR3 protein is CSVTNEKLFF. The DNA of the CDR3 is TGCAGTGTTACGAATGAAAAACTGTTTTTT.

A remark on this clonotype: A much larger clone differs by one base, so this may be a read error. The chain combines TRBV15 with TRBJ1-6; D not certain. This CDR3 spans 13 amino acids. Germline V lookup: CDR1 LNHNV, CDR2 YYDKDF (reference sequence). CDR3 region: CATREVVGSPPHF. As DNA, the CDR3 is TGTGCCACCCGCGAGGTGGTCGGGTCACCCCCCCACTTT.

This clonotype was counted many times. This chain uses TRBV6-1 with TRBJ2-7; D is possibly TRBD1 (5 bases). The CDR3 has 14 residues. CDR1 MNHNS and CDR2 SASEGT come from the germline V gene. Trimming shortened V by 1 base and J by 2 bases, and 9 bases separated the two germline ends. The CDR3 sequence is CASSEGGRAYEQYF. CDR3 coding DNA: TGTGCCAGCAGTGAAGGTGGCAGGGCCTACGAGCAGTACTTC.

This clonotype was detected only a few times. This sequence joins TRBV20-1 and TRBJ1-2; D gene uncertain. Germline CDR1 DFQATT, CDR2 SNEGSKA (reference sequence). Trimming stripped 1 base from V and 7 bases from J, with 7 bases between. The CDR3 is 11 amino acids. As DNA, the CDR3 is TGCAGTGCTAGAGTTGGGGTTGGCTACACCTTC. This sequence encodes CSARVGVGYTF.

This clonotype was observed at least ten times. The chain uses TRBV6-2 or TRBV6-3 and TRBJ2-2, with D maybe TRBD1 (6 bases). V was shortened by 7 bases and J by 0 bases, with 12 bases between the two germline ends. Germline lookup yields CDR1 MNHEY and CDR2 SVGEGT. The CDR3 is 15 residues long. In DNA form, the CDR3 reads TGTGCCAGCAAGAGAGGGGGTACGAACACCGGGGAGCTGTTTTTT. Amino acid sequence: CASKRGGTNTGELFF.

This clonotype was seen a few times. V is TRBV6-2 or TRBV6-3 and J is TRBJ2-2; D might be TRBD1 (5 bases). Trimming cost V 3 bases and J 6 bases, with 14 bases left between them. The germline V gene encodes CDR1 MNHEY and CDR2 SVGEGT. The length of the CDR3 is 15 residues. The CDR3 region is CASSYLTELSGELFF. CDR3 sequence (DNA): TGTGCCAGCAGTTATTTGACAGAGCTGTCCGGGGAGCTGTTTTTT.

This clonotype was detected many times. The chain combines TRBV5-1 with TRBJ2-2, with a weak D call TRBD2 (7 bases). The CDR3 covers 17 residues. Germline CDR1 reads SGHRS; CDR2 reads YFSETQ. V lost 4 bases to trimming and J lost 6 bases, with 22 bases between them. The chain's CDR3 is CASSQPSRGGVPGELFF. Written as DNA, the CDR3 is TGCGCCAGCAGCCAACCCAGCAGGGGAGGGGTCCCCGGGGAGCTGTTTTTT. Using reference TRBV5-1 and TRBJ2-2 for the parts outside the CDR3, the full variable domain is KAGVTQTPRYLIKTRGQQVTLSCSPISGHRSVSWYQQTPGQGLQFLFEYFSETQRNKGNFPGRFSGRQFSNSRSEMNVSTLELGDSALYLCASSQPSRGGVPGELFFGEGSRLTVL.

This clonotype was counted many times. The chain links TRBV7-8 to TRBJ1-2; 7 bases map to TRBD1. Looked up from germline, CDR1 is SGHVS and CDR2 is FQNEAQ. Trimming removed 3 bases from V and 7 bases from J; junction bases left unmatched: 14. The CDR3 has 16 residues. CDR3 amino acids: CASSLGEGQRDSGYTF. The DNA of the CDR3 is TGTGCCAGCAGCTTGGGTGAGGGACAGAGGGACTCTGGCTACACCTTC.

This clonotype was recorded many times. The CDR3 DNA reads TGTGCCAGCAGTCCACTCGACCTTACCTCCAGGGGGCGGGCAGATACGCAGTATTTT. Residues: CASSPLDLTSRGRADTQYF. J is TRBJ2-3 and V is TRBV28, with TRBD1 identical over 8 bases. The J segment lost 4 bases and the V segment lost 5 bases, leaving 20 bases of the junction unmatched. There are 19 residues in the CDR3. Looked up from germline, CDR1 is MDHEN and CDR2 is SYDVKM.

This clonotype was counted only a few times. The chain is built from TRBV28 and TRBJ1-5, with D tentatively TRBD1 (5 bases). Trimming shortened V by 3 bases and J by 7 bases, and 13 bases separated the two germline ends. In germline, CDR1 is MDHEN, CDR2 SYDVKM. CDR3 size: 14 residues. The CDR3 DNA is TGTGCCAGCAGTTTTGCGGGGGGAGGCCAGCCCCAGCATTTT. It yields the protein CASSFAGGGQPQHF.

This clonotype was seen at least ten times. Written as DNA, the CDR3 is TGCAGCGTACTCCACCCCAAAGGGGGAGAGACCCAGTACTTC. Its protein is CSVLHPKGGETQYF. The chain couples TRBV29-1 to TRBJ2-5; perhaps TRBD1 as D (6 bases). This CDR3 spans 14 amino acids. Germline assignment: CDR1 SQVTM and CDR2 ANQGSEA. V lost 6 bases and J 4 bases, leaving 18 bases between the germline ends.

This clonotype has at least ten counts. The rearrangement links TRBV29-1 to TRBJ2-1, with 15 positions matching TRBD2. V was pared by 6 bases and J by 7 bases, with 7 bases of the junction left unmatched. Germline CDR1 is SQVTM and CDR2 is ANQGSEA. This CDR3 comprises 15 residues. The chain's CDR3 is CSVAGLAGGLNEQFF. CDR3 DNA: TGCAGCGTAGCGGGACTAGCGGGGGGATTGAATGAGCAGTTCTTC.

Many counts were recorded for this clonotype. This chain joins TRBV7-8 and TRBJ1-3; D not resolved. CDR1 is SGHVS and CDR2 is FQNEAQ in the germline V gene. Between the trimmed V and J ends, which lost 1 base and 5 bases, there was a span of 6 bases. The CDR3 extends over 13 amino acids. CDR3: CASSLVPRNTIYF. The CDR3, as DNA: TGTGCCAGCAGCTTAGTTCCCCGAAACACCATATATTTT. Drawing the rest from reference TRBV7-8 and TRBJ1-3, the complete variable domain is GAGVSQSPRYKVAKRGQDVALRCDPISGHVSLFWYQQALGQGPEFLTYFQNEAQLDKSGLPSDRFFAERPEGSVSTLKIQRTQQEDSAVYLCASSLVPRNTIYFGEGSWLTVV.

This clonotype was counted a few times. This chain connects TRBV28 to TRBJ2-7, with D perhaps matching TRBD1 (6 bases). The germline V gene encodes CDR1 MDHEN and CDR2 SYDVKM. The V end was cut by 5 bases, the J end by 2 bases, with 10 bases between. The CDR3 contains 13 residues. The CDR3 region has the DNA TGTGCCAGCAGTCGACAGGAGCCCTACGAGCAGTACTTC. It is translated as CASSRQEPYEQYF.

This clonotype was counted many times. The V and J genes are TRBV4-1 and TRBJ2-7; D is ambiguous. The CDR3 runs 15 residues. Trimming cost V 1 base and J 1 base, with 11 bases left between them. Germline V gives CDR1 MGHRA, CDR2 YSYEKL. The CDR3 DNA reads as TGCGCCAGCAGCCAAGGCGAGACGGAATCCTACGAGCAGTACTTC. This translates into CASSQGETESYEQYF.

This clonotype has at least ten counts. The chain employs TRBV6-5 and TRBJ1-1; D gene ambiguous. Trimming stripped 1 base from V and 1 base from J, with 16 bases between. Germline CDR1 and CDR2: MNHEY and SVGAGI. The CDR3 spans 17 residues. The CDR3 DNA is TGTGCCAGCAGTTACTTATCAGTTGGCCCACCGAACACTGAAGCTTTCTTT. This translates into CASSYLSVGPPNTEAFF.

The chain is built from TRBV2 and TRBJ2-2; D uncertain. Germline V gives CDR1 SNHLY, CDR2 FYNNEI. The CDR3 totals 14 residues. The V gene lost 8 bases and the J gene lost 0 bases, with 10 bases spanning the gap. This chain's CDR3 is CASRARANTGELFF. CDR3 DNA: TGTGCCAGCCGCGCACGGGCGAACACCGGGGAGCTGTTTTTT.

The table lists this clonotype with many counts. The rearrangement uses TRBV7-2 and TRBJ2-7; TRBD2 aligns across 13 bases. This CDR3 spans 18 amino acids. Germline loops: CDR1 SGHTA, CDR2 FQGNSA. V was pared by 2 bases and J by 0 bases, with 7 bases of the junction left unmatched. CDR3 region: CASSLSVGLAGDSYEQYF. The CDR3 DNA is TGTGCCAGCAGCTTAAGCGTCGGACTAGCGGGGGACTCCTACGAGCAGTACTTC.

This chain links TRBV29-1 with TRBJ1-1; D may be TRBD1 (5 bases). The V and J ends lost 4 bases and 2 bases respectively, with 8 bases between them. Germline lookup yields CDR1 SQVTM and CDR2 ANQGSEA. This CDR3 is built from 12 residues. The CDR3: CSVARVNTEAFF. The CDR3 DNA is TGCAGCGTTGCCAGGGTCAACACTGAAGCTTTCTTT.

This clonotype was counted ten times or more. The rearrangement joins TRBV6-5 to TRBJ2-2; 7 nucleotides line up with TRBD1. CDR1 and CDR2 (germline): MNHEY, SVGAGI. V dropped 7 bases and J dropped 2; count of bases not matched to a gene: 10. This CDR3 contains 16 residues. CDR3 bases: TGTGCCAGCACTATAGCGACAGGGATTAACACCGGGGAGCTGTTTTTT. Translated, it gives CASTIATGINTGELFF.

This clonotype was counted at least ten times. The chain employs TRBV7-8 and TRBJ1-5; D is uncertain. The CDR3 length is 16 residues. The ends were cut back, 1 base at V and 2 bases at J, with 12 bases in the middle. Looked up from germline, CDR1 is SGHVS and CDR2 is FQNEAQ. The CDR3 region has the DNA TGTGCCAGCAGCTTAGAATCGGGCCTGGGCAATCAGCCCCAGCATTTT. This encodes CASSLESGLGNQPQHF.

This clonotype came up many times. The CDR3 reads CASSLAGGAASNQPQHF. CDR3 nucleotide sequence: TGTGCCAGCAGCTTAGCTGGGGGGGCGGCAAGCAATCAGCCCCAGCATTTT. This chain joins TRBV7-2 and TRBJ1-5, with a weak D call TRBD1 (6 bases). Trimming took off 0 bases at V and 1 base at J, with 13 bases between the two ends. The germline CDR1 and CDR2 sequences are SGHTA and FQGNSA. The CDR3 contains 17 residues.

This clonotype was recorded many times. V and J are TRBV6-5 and TRBJ2-1; possible D gene TRBD1, 6 bases. Germline CDR1 is MNHEY and CDR2 is SVGAGI. The V end lost 6 bases, the J end lost 0 bases, and 12 bases lay between the germline ends. The CDR3 spans 15 residues. CDR3 sequence (DNA): TGTGCCAGCAGCCATGGACAGTTCTCCTACAATGAGCAGTTCTTC. Protein: CASSHGQFSYNEQFF.

On this clonotype itself: A read error is possible here, since a much larger clone lies one base away. The chain employs TRBV5-1 and TRBJ2-7; D might be TRBD2 (7 bases). Germline V gene data show CDR1 as SGHRS and CDR2 as YFSETQ. V was trimmed by 4 bases and J by 6 bases, leaving 20 bases between them. CDR3 size: 15 residues. The CDR3 DNA reads as TGCGCCAGCAGCATGGGGGCTAGCGGTGTGGGCGAGCAGTACTTC. Translation gives CASSMGASGVGEQYF.

This clonotype was seen repeatedly, ten times or more. J is TRBJ2-2 and V is TRBV5-1, with unresolved D. V gave up 0 bases and J gave up 4 bases, with 10 bases separating them. Germline V lookup: CDR1 SGHRS, CDR2 YFSETQ. The CDR3 loop spans 15 amino acids. The CDR3 DNA sequence: TGCGCCAGCAGCTTGGCCCGGGCTTCCACCGGGGAGCTGTTTTTT. Translated: CASSLARASTGELFF. Supplemented by reference TRBV5-1 and TRBJ2-2, the full variable domain reads KAGVTQTPRYLIKTRGQQVTLSCSPISGHRSVSWYQQTPGQGLQFLFEYFSETQRNKGNFPGRFSGRQFSNSRSEMNVSTLELGDSALYLCASSLARASTGELFFGEGSRLTVL.